The 30 T cell receptor beta chains listed next were all sequenced from one sample in a study of T cells in localized non-small cell lung cancer. Assay: immunoSEQ multiplex PCR; the TCRdb copy retains only in-frame clones and omits some. Of some 50,000 clones listed, roughly 83% are singletons. This specimen was peripheral blood mononuclear cells, taken before any cancer treatment. The origin of the receptors is a man aged 35-75 years with stage III lung adenocarcinoma.

The chain joins TRBV7-6 to TRBJ2-2; D is possibly TRBD2 (5 bases). The CDR3 is 14 residues long. With 4 bases removed from V and 3 bases from J, the gap between germline ends came to 9 bases. Germline V gene lookup returns CDR1 SGHVS and CDR2 FNYEAQ. The CDR3 sequence: CASSSLEDTGELFF. The DNA of the CDR3 is TGTGCCAGCAGCTCACTAGAGGACACCGGGGAGCTGTTTTTT.

The chain combines TRBV5-1 with TRBJ2-5, with D possibly matching TRBD1 (6 bases). The germline V gene has CDR1 SGHRS and CDR2 YFSETQ. V lost 3 bases and J 5 bases, leaving 20 bases between the germline ends. The CDR3 is 16 amino acids. The DNA of the CDR3 is TGCGCCAGCAGCTGGGGCCGACAGGCTCTAGGGGAGACCCAGTACTTC. Protein sequence: CASSWGRQALGETQYF.

About this clone: Since a much larger clone is just one base distant, this may be a read error. The chain is built from TRBV28 and TRBJ2-2, with 7 positions matching TRBD2. The CDR3 totals 14 residues. Looked up from germline, CDR1 is MDHEN and CDR2 is SYDVKM. V shed 5 bases, J shed 8 bases, and the junction held 8 bases outside the gene matches. The CDR3, as DNA: TGTGCCAGCAGTCTCACTAGCGCGAGGGGGGAGCTGTTTTTT. Translated: CASSLTSARGELFF.

The V call is TRBV30, the J call TRBJ2-7; 8 bases line up with TRBD2. CDR1 is GTSNPN, CDR2 SVGIG, per germline (reference sequence). The CDR3 is 12 residues long. Trimming took 5 bases from V and 5 from J; bases not matched to a gene: 5. In DNA, the CDR3 is TGTGCCTGGTCTCGGGGGGGTAACGAGCAGTACTTC. Amino acid sequence: CAWSRGGNEQYF.

The chain combines TRBV27 with TRBJ1-2, with 8 bases fitting TRBD1. The germline V gene has CDR1 MNHEY and CDR2 SMNVEV (reference sequence). With 2 bases clipped from V and 7 bases from J, the junction kept 6 bases outside the gene matches. The CDR3 has 14 amino acids. The CDR3 DNA sequence: TGTGCCAGCAGTTTAACGGCAGGGGGCAGTGGCTACACCTTC. It yields the protein CASSLTAGGSGYTF.

In its sample, this clone was seen a few times. The chain joins TRBV30 to TRBJ2-7; TRBD2 agrees at 16 bases. There are 15 residues in the CDR3. The J segment lost 11 bases and the V segment lost 1 base, leaving 8 bases of the junction unmatched. The germline CDR1 and CDR2 sequences are GTSNPN and SVGIG (reference sequence). CDR3 protein: CAWSGKGLAGGREYF. In DNA, the CDR3 is TGTGCCTGGAGTGGAAAGGGACTAGCGGGAGGGCGGGAGTACTTC.

The chain couples TRBV4-2 to TRBJ2-5; D not resolved. Gene TRBJ2-7 matches the end of the DNA better, so the J call may be wrong. CDR1 is LGHNA, CDR2 YNFKEQ, per germline. The CDR3 spans 14 residues. The chain's CDR3 is CASSPPTAHYEQYF. As DNA, the CDR3 is TGTGCCAGCAGCCCCCCAACCGCCCACTACGAGCAGTACTTC.

The rearrangement uses TRBV14 and TRBJ1-6, with D tentatively TRBD1 (5 bases). V lost 6 bases and J 6 bases, leaving 15 bases between the germline ends. This CDR3 comprises 15 residues. Germline CDR1 SGHDN, CDR2 FVKESK. CDR3 loop: CASRPSGTRNSPLHF. The CDR3 region has the DNA TGTGCCAGCAGACCTTCGGGGACTCGTAATTCACCCCTCCACTTT.

The V and J genes are TRBV6-1 and TRBJ1-1; unclear D gene. CDR1 is MNHNS, CDR2 SASEGT, per germline. V lost 3 bases, J lost 6 bases, and 11 bases lay in between. CDR3 length equals 13 residues. The CDR3 sequence: CASSESGRPEAFF. In nucleotides, the CDR3 is TGTGCCAGCAGTGAGAGTGGCCGGCCTGAAGCTTTCTTT.

This sequence joins TRBV2 and TRBJ2-2, with D perhaps matching TRBD1 (6 bases). V lost 8 bases, J lost 7 bases, and 14 bases lay in between. The CDR3 is 13 amino acids. Germline values: CDR1 SNHLY, CDR2 FYNNEI. The CDR3 nucleotides read TGTGCCAGCGTACGGGACATATTCGGGGAGCTGTTTTTT. Its translation: CASVRDIFGELFF.

The DNA for the CDR3 is TGTGCCAGCAGCCTCGGTACTGAGTCGGTCTACGAGCAGTACTTC. It translates to CASSLGTESVYEQYF. The chain employs TRBV7-9 and TRBJ2-7; the D is unclear. Germline V gene lookup returns CDR1 SEHNR and CDR2 FQNEAQ (reference sequence). The CDR3 covers 15 residues. The V and J ends lost 5 bases and 3 bases respectively, with 17 bases between them.

The CDR3 bases are TGTGCCAGCAGCGTAGATGGGGGGCGCCAGAGCTCTGGGGCCAACGTCCTGACTTTC. As protein: CASSVDGGRQSSGANVLTF. V gene TRBV9 combines with J gene TRBJ2-6; D assignment may be TRBD1 or TRBD2 (6 bases each). CDR3 length: 19 amino acids. Germline V CDR1 and CDR2: SGDLS, YYNGEE. V was clipped by 0 bases and J by 0 bases, with 16 bases between them. The full variable domain, its missing parts supplied by reference TRBV9 and TRBJ2-6, is DSGVTQTPKHLITATGQRVTLRCSPRSGDLSVYWYQQSLDQGLQFLIQYYNGEERAKGNILERFSAQQFPDLHSELNLSSLELGDSALYFCASSVDGGRQSSGANVLTFGAGSRLTVL.

The chain carries TRBV29-1 and TRBJ1-3; D is ambiguous. Trimming cost V 0 bases and J 0 bases, with 6 bases left between them. Germline V gives CDR1 SQVTM, CDR2 ANQGSEA. This CDR3 has 14 amino acids. The CDR3 loop reads CSVEDTLSGNTIYF. CDR3 nucleotides: TGCAGCGTTGAAGACACCCTCTCTGGAAACACCATATATTTT.

This clone has just a few counts. The CDR3, as DNA: TGTGCCTGGAGTTATACATCGAACACTGAAGCTTTCTTT. Translation: CAWSYTSNTEAFF. The chain carries TRBV30 and TRBJ1-1; D is unresolved. This CDR3 contains 13 residues. Germline V gives CDR1 GTSNPN, CDR2 SVGIG (reference sequence). V was cut by 2 bases and J by 1 base, with 8 bases left in between.

CDR3 protein: CASTYRGGDGYTF. The CDR3 DNA reads TGTGCCAGCACCTATAGGGGGGGCGATGGCTACACCTTC. The gene calls are TRBV9 and TRBJ1-2; weak D call: TRBD1 (6 bases). V was trimmed by 6 bases and J by 6 bases, leaving 15 bases between them. CDR3 length equals 13 residues. Germline V gene sequence: CDR1 SGDLS, CDR2 YYNGEE.

This rearrangement joins TRBV7-9 to TRBJ1-5; 9 bases match TRBD1. This CDR3 has 17 amino acids. Germline assignment: CDR1 SEHNR and CDR2 FQNEAQ (reference sequence). J was trimmed by 6 bases and V by 1 base; bases with no gene match: 10. The CDR3 sequence: CASSLGSTGGLGQPQHF. The CDR3 coding sequence is TGTGCCAGCAGCTTAGGGTCGACAGGGGGTCTTGGTCAGCCCCAGCATTTT.

V is TRBV7-2 and J is TRBJ1-1; D call uncertain. CDR3 length equals 12 residues. Germline loops: CDR1 SGHTA, CDR2 FQGNSA. Between the trimmed V and J ends, which lost 1 base and 11 bases, there was a span of 11 bases. CDR3 amino acids: CASSLVAPGAFF. The CDR3 DNA sequence: TGTGCCAGCAGCTTAGTAGCGCCGGGGGCTTTCTTT.

The CDR3 protein is CASSPWTGRDDSNQPQHF. The CDR3 DNA sequence: TGTGCCAGCAGTCCCTGGACAGGGAGAGATGATAGCAATCAGCCCCAGCATTTT. This chain uses TRBV28 with TRBJ1-5, with 8 bases that match TRBD1. The CDR3 sequence is 18 residues long. After removal of 5 bases from V and 0 bases from J, the junction contained 12 bases not matched to a gene. Germline loops: CDR1 MDHEN, CDR2 SYDVKM.

This clone was detected only once. The chain links TRBV28 to TRBJ2-7; D possibly corresponds to TRBD1 (5 bases). Per the germline V gene, CDR1 is MDHEN and CDR2 is SYDVKM. V was clipped by 2 bases and J by 3 bases, with 14 bases between them. The CDR3 is 15 residues long. In DNA, the CDR3 is TGTGCCAGCAGTTTACCACAGGATTCCCTCTACGAGCAGTACTTC. It codes for CASSLPQDSLYEQYF.

CDR3 nucleotides: TGTGCTAGTGGTTTGGGTAGGGACAACACCGGGGAGCTGTTTTTT. Protein: CASGLGRDNTGELFF. This sequence joins TRBV12-5 and TRBJ2-2; TRBD1 or TRBD2 may be the D gene (5 bases each). The germline V and J ends were trimmed by 1 base and 2 bases, with 8 bases remaining between them. Germline CDR1 LGHNT, CDR2 FRNRAP. The CDR3 totals 15 residues. The full variable domain, its missing parts supplied by reference TRBV12-5 and TRBJ2-2, is DARVTQTPRHKVTEMGQEVTMRCQPILGHNTVFWYRQTMMQGLELLAYFRNRAPLDDSGMPKDRFSAEMPDATLATLKIQPSEPRDSAVYFCASGLGRDNTGELFFGEGSRLTVL.

V is TRBV6-5 and J is TRBJ2-5; D not certain. This CDR3 contains 14 residues. Germline V gives CDR1 MNHEY, CDR2 SVGAGI. The germline V and J ends were trimmed by 5 bases and 0 bases, with 10 bases remaining between them. The CDR3 DNA reads as TGTGCCAGCAGTCCCCTGGGGTACCAAGAGACCCAGTACTTC. As protein: CASSPLGYQETQYF.

The chain has TRBV2 and TRBJ1-2, with 10 bases that match TRBD1. The length of the CDR3 is 14 residues. The V and J ends lost 10 bases and 8 bases, in that order; junction bases with no gene match: 13. The germline CDR1 and CDR2 sequences are SNHLY and FYNNEI. Here the CDR3 DNA reads TGTGCCACCCGCGAGACAGGGGGCACGGGCGGCTACACCTTC. The encoded protein is CATRETGGTGGYTF.

The rearrangement links TRBV18 to TRBJ1-1, with 7 bases aligning to TRBD1. J gave up 8 bases and V 4 bases, and 10 bases lay outside the gene matches. Germline CDR1 KGHSH, CDR2 LQKENI. This CDR3 has 14 amino acids. DNA of the CDR3: TGTGCCAGCTCACGCGACAGGGCTTCCGACGAAGCTTTCTTT. Its protein is CASSRDRASDEAFF.

This chain joins TRBV6-1 and TRBJ2-2; D might be TRBD1 (8 bases). CDR1 is MNHNS, CDR2 SASEGT, per germline. CDR3 length: 17 residues. V lost 4 bases to trimming and J lost 1 base, with 16 bases between them. CDR3: CASSVLGGTGNTGELFF. CDR3 sequence (DNA): TGTGCCAGCAGTGTCCTCGGGGGGACAGGGAACACCGGGGAGCTGTTTTTT.

J is TRBJ1-2 and V is TRBV5-1; D possibly corresponds to TRBD1 (5 bases). The CDR3 runs to 14 residues. The germline gives CDR1 SGHRS, CDR2 YFSETQ. V lost 4 bases and J 8 bases, leaving 18 bases between the germline ends. CDR3 bases: TGCGCCAGCAGCATAGTCCCGGGACTCATGGGCTACACCTTC. Translated, it gives CASSIVPGLMGYTF.

A single count supports this clone. The chain is built from TRBV2 and TRBJ1-5; D is unclear. Trimming took 4 bases from V and 5 from J, leaving 12 bases between them. The CDR3 consists of 14 residues. CDR1 is SNHLY, CDR2 FYNNEI, per germline. The CDR3, as DNA: TGTGCCAGCAGTGTGCGTGGTTTGGATCAGCCCCAGCATTTT. It translates to CASSVRGLDQPQHF.

The chain uses TRBV15 and TRBJ2-4, with a tentative D call TRBD1 (6 bases). The CDR3 extends over 17 amino acids. The ends were cut back, 2 bases at V and 7 bases at J, with 21 bases in the middle. Germline CDR1 is LNHNV and CDR2 is YYDKDF (reference sequence). CDR3 DNA sequence: TGTGCCACCAGCAGACCTTCCTTAACAGGGTTTAGGAACATTCAGTACTTC. Protein product: CATSRPSLTGFRNIQYF.

This clone has only a few counts. The chain recombines TRBV7-9 with TRBJ1-4; D possibly corresponds to TRBD1 (5 bases). The CDR3 loop spans 15 amino acids. Looked up from germline, CDR1 is SEHNR and CDR2 is FQNEAQ (reference sequence). V lost 5 bases and J 3 bases, leaving 13 bases between the germline ends. CDR3 sequence: CASSPGKGANEKLFF. CDR3 sequence (DNA): TGTGCCAGCAGCCCCGGGAAAGGGGCTAATGAAAAACTGTTTTTT.

V is TRBV11-1 and J is TRBJ1-1; 7 nucleotides agree with TRBD1. The CDR3 runs 16 residues. The germline gives CDR1 SGHAT, CDR2 FQDESV (reference sequence). V shed 0 bases, J shed 5 bases, and the junction held 9 bases outside the gene matches. The CDR3 DNA follows: TGTGCCAGCAGCTTAGCGCGGGACAGTCTGCAGACTGAAGCTTTCTTT. Translation gives CASSLARDSLQTEAFF.

The CDR3 here is CASSIERNTDTQYF. The CDR3 coding sequence is TGTGCCAGTAGTATAGAGCGGAACACAGATACGCAGTATTTT. This sequence joins TRBV19 and TRBJ2-3; no definite D call. Trimming removed 0 bases at V and 2 bases at J, with 6 bases between. This CDR3 contains 14 residues. The V gene's germline CDR1 is LNHDA and CDR2 SQIVND (reference sequence).